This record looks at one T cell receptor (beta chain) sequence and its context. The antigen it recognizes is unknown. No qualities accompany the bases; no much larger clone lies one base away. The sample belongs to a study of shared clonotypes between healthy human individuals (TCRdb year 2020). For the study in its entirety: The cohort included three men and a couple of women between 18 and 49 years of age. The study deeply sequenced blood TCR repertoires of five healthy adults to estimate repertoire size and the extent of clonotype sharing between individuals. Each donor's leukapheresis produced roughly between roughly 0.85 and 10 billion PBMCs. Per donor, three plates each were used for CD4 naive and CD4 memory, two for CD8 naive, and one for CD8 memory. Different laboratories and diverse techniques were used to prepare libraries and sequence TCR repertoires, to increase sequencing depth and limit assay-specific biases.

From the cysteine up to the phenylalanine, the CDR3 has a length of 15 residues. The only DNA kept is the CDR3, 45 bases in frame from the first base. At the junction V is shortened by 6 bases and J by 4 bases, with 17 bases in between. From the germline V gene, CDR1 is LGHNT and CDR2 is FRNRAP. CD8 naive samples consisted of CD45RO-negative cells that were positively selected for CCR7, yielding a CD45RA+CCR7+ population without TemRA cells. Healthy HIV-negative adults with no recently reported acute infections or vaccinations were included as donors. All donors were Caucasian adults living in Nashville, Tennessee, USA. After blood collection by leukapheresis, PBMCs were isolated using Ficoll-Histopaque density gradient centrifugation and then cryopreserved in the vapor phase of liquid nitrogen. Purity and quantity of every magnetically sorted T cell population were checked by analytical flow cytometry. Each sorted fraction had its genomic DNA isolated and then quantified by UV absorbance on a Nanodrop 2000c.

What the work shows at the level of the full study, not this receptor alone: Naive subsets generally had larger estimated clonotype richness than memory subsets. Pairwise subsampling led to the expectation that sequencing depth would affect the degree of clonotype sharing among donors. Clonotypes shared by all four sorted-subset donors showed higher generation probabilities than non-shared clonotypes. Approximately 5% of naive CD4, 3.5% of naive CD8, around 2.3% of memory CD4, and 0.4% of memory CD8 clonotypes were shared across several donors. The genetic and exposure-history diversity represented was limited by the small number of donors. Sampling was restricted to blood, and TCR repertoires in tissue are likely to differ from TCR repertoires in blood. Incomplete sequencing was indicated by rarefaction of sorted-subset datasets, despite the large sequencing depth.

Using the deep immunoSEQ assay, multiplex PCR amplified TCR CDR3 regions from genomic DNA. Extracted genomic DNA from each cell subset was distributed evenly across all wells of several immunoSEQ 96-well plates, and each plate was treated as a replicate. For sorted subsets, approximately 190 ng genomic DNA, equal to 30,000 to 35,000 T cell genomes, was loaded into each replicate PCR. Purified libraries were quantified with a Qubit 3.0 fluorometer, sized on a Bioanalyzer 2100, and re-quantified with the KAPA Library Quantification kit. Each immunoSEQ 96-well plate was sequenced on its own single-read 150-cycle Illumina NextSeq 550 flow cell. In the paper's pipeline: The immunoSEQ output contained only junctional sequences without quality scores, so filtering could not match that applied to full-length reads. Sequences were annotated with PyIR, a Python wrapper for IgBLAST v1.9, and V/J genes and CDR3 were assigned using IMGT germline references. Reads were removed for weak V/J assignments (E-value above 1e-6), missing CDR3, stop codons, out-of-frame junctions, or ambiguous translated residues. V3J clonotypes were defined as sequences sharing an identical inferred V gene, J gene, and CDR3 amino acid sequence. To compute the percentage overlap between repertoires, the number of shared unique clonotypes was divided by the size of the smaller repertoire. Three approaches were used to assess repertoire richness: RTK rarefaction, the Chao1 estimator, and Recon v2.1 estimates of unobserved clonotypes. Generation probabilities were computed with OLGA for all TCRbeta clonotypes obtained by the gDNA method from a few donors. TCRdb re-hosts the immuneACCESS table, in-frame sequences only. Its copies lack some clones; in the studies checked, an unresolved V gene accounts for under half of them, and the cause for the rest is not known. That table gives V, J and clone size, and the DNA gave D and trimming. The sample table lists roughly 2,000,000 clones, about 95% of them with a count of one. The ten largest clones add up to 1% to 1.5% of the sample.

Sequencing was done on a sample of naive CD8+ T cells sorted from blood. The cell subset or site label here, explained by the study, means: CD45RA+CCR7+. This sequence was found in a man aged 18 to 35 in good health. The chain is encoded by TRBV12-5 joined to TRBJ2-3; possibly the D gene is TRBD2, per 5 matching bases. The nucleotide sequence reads TGTGCTAGTGGCCGGGCCCCGGCGGGCCCAGATACGCAGTATTTT. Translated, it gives CASGRAPAGPDTQYF.